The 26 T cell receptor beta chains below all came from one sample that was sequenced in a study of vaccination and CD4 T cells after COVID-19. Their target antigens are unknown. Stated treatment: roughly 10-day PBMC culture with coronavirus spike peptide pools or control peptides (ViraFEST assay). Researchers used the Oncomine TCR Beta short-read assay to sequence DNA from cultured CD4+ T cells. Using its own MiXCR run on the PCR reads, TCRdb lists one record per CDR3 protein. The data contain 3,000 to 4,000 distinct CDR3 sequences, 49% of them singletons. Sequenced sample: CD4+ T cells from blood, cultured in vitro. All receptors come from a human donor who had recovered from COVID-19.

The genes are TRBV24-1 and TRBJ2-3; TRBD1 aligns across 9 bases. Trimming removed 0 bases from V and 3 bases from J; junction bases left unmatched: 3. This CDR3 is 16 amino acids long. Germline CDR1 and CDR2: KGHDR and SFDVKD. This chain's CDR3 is CATSDLTGGTTDTQYF. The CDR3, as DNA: TGTGCCACCAGTGATTTGACAGGGGGCACGACAGATACGCAGTATTTT.

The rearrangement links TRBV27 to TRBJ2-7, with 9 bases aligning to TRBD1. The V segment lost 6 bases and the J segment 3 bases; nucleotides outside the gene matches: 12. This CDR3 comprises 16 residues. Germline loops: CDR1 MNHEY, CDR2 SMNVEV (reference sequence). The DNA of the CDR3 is TGTGCCAGCAGAGAAGAAGTAGGGACAGGGATCTACGAGCAGTACTTC. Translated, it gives CASREEVGTGIYEQYF.

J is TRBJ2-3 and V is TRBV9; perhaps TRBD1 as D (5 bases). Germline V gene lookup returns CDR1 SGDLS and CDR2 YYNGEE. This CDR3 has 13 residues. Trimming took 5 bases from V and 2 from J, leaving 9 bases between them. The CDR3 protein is CASSPGYTDTQYF. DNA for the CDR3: TGTGCCAGCAGTCCAGGGTACACAGATACGCAGTATTTT.

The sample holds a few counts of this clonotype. The CDR3 sequence is CSARDPGRGLRNQPQHF. CDR3 nucleotides: TGCAGTGCTAGAGACCCCGGGAGGGGGCTGAGAAATCAGCCCCAGCATTTT. This chain joins TRBV20-1 and TRBJ1-5; 7 nucleotides align to TRBD1. Germline lookup yields CDR1 DFQATT and CDR2 SNEGSKA (reference sequence). The V and J ends lost 0 bases and 4 bases, in that order; junction bases with no gene match: 12. This CDR3 is 17 amino acids long.

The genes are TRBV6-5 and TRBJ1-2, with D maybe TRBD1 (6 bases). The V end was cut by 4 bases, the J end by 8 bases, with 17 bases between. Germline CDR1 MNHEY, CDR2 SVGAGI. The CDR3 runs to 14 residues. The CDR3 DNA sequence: TGTGCCAGCAGTTCCGACAGGTTTTCCTGGGGCTACACCTTC. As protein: CASSSDRFSWGYTF.

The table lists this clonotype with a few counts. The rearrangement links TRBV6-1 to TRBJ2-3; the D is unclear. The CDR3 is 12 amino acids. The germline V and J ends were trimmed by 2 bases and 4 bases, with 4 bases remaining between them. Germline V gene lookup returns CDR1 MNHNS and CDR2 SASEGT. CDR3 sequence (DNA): TGTGCCAGCAGTGAATGGTCAGATACGCAGTATTTT. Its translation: CASSEWSDTQYF.

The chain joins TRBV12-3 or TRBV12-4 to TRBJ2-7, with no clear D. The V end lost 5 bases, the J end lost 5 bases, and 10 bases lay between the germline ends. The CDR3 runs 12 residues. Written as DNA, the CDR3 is TGTGCCAGCAGTCCCTATATAGACGAGCAGTACTTC. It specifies CASSPYIDEQYF.

The CDR3 region is CASRSRPGTANYGYTF. The CDR3 DNA sequence: TGTGCAAGTCGCTCCCGTCCTGGGACAGCAAACTATGGCTACACCTTC. The chain employs TRBV12-2 and TRBJ1-2; the DNA was not compared with TRBD1, the D call given in the table. TRBV12-2 is given as a pseudogene. The CDR3 has 16 residues.

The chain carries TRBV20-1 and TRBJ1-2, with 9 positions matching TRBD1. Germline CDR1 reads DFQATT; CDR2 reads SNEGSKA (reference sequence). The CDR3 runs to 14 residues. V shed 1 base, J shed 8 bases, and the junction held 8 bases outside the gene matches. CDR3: CSARATGTGLGYTF. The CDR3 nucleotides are TGCAGTGCTAGAGCGACCGGGACAGGGTTGGGCTACACCTTC.

CDR3 residues: CASSKNRGPNQPQHF. DNA for the CDR3: TGTGCCAGTAGTAAGAACAGGGGACCCAATCAGCCCCAGCATTTT. The chain combines TRBV19 with TRBJ1-5; 7 positions agree with TRBD1. There are 15 residues in the CDR3. Germline V CDR1 and CDR2: LNHDA, SQIVND (reference sequence). V lost 4 bases, J lost 3 bases, and 6 bases stayed unmatched.

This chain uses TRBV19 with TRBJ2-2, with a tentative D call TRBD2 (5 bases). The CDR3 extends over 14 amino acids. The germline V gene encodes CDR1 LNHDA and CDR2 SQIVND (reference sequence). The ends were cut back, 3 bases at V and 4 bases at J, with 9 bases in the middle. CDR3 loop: CASSIEGFTGELFF. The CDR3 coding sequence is TGTGCCAGTAGTATCGAGGGCTTCACCGGGGAGCTGTTTTTT.

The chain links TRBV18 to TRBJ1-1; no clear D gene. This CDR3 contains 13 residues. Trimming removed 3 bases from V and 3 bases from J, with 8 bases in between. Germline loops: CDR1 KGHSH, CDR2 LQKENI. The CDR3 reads CASSPALYTEAFF. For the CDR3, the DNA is TGTGCCAGCTCACCCGCACTCTACACTGAAGCTTTCTTT.

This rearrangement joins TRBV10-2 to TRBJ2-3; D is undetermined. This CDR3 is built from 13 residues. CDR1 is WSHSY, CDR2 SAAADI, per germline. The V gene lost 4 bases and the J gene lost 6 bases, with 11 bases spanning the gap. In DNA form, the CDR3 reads TGCGCCAGCAGTGTTGGCGCCCGGGATACGCAGTATTTT. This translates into CASSVGARDTQYF.

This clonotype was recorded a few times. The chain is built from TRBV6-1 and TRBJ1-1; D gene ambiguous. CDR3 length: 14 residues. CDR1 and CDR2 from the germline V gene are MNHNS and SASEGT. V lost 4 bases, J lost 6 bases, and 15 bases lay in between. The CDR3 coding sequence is TGTGCCAGCAGTGCCCGAGGTAGGGTCGCTGAAGCTTTCTTT. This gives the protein CASSARGRVAEAFF.

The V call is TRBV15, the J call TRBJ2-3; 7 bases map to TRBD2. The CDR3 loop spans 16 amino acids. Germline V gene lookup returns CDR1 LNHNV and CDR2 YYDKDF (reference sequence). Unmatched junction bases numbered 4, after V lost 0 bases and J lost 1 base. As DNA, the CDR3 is TGTGCCACCAGCAGAGAAGCGGGGAAGGGCACAGATACGCAGTATTTT. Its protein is CATSREAGKGTDTQYF.

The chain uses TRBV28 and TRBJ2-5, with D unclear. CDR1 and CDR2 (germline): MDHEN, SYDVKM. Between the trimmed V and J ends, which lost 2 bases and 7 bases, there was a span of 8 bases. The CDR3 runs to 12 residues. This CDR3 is CASSLGLGTQYF. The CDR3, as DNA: TGTGCCAGCAGTTTAGGTCTCGGGACCCAGTACTTC.

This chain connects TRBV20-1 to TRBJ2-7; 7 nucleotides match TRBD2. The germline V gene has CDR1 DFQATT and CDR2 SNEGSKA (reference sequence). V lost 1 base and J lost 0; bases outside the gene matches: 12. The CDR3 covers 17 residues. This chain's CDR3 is CSARARAYGGTSYEQYF. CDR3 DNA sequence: TGCAGTGCTAGAGCGAGAGCTTACGGGGGGACCTCCTACGAGCAGTACTTC.

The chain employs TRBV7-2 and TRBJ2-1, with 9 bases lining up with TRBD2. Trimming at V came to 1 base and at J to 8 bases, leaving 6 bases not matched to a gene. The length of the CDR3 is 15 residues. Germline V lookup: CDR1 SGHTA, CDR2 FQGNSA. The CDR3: CASSLEAGGPYEQFF. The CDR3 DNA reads TGTGCCAGCAGCTTAGAGGCGGGGGGGCCGTATGAGCAGTTCTTC. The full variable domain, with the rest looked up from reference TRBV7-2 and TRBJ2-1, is GAGVSQSPSNKVTEKGKDVELRCDPISGHTALYWYRQSLGQGLEFLIYFQGNSAPDKSGLPSDRFSAERTGGSVSTLTIQRTQQEDSAVYLCASSLEAGGPYEQFFGPGTRLTVL.

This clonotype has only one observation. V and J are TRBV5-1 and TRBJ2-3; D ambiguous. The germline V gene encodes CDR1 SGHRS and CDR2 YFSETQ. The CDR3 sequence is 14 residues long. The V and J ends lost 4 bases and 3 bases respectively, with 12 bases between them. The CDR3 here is CASSQIGVTDTQYF. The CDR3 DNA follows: TGCGCCAGCAGCCAAATAGGCGTAACAGATACGCAGTATTTT.

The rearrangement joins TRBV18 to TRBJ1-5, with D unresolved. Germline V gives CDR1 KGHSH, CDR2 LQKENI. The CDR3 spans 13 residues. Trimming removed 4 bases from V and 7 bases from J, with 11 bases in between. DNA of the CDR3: TGTGCCAGCTCACAAATCCTGGGGCAGCCCCAGCATTTT. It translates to CASSQILGQPQHF. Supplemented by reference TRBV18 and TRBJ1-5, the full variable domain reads NAGVMQNPRHLVRRRGQEARLRCSPMKGHSHVYWYRQLPEEGLKFMVYLQKENIIDESGMPKERFSAEFPKEGPSILRIQQVVRGDSAAYFCASSQILGQPQHFGDGTRLSIL.

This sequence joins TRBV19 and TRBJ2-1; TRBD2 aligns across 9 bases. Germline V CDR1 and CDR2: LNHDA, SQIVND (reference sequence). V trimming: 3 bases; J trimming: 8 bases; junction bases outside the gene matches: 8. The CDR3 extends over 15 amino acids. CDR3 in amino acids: CASSIAGTSIHEQFF. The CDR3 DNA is TGTGCCAGTAGTATCGCCGGGACTAGCATCCATGAGCAGTTCTTC. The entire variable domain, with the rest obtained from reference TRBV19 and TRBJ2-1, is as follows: DGGITQSPKYLFRKEGQNVTLSCEQNLNHDAMYWYRQDPGQGLRLIYYSQIVNDFQKGDIAEGYSVSREKKESFPLTVTSAQKNPTAFYLCASSIAGTSIHEQFFGPGTRLTVL.

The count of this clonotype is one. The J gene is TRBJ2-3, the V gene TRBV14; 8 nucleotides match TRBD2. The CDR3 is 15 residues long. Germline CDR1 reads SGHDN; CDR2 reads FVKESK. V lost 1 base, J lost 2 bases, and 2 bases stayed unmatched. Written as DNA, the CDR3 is TGTGCCAGCAGCCAAGTAGCGGGGTTCACAGATACGCAGTATTTT. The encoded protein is CASSQVAGFTDTQYF.

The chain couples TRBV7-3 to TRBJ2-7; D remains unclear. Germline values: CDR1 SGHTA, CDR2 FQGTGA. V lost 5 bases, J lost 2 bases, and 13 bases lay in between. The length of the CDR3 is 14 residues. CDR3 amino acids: CASSQYLRPYEQYF. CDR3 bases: TGTGCCAGCAGCCAATACCTACGGCCCTACGAGCAGTACTTC. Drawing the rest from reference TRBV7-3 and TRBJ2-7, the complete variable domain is GAGVSQTPSNKVTEKGKYVELRCDPISGHTALYWYRQSLGQGPEFLIYFQGTGAADDSGLPNDRFFAVRPEGSVSTLKIQRTERGDSAVYLCASSQYLRPYEQYFGPGTRLTVT.

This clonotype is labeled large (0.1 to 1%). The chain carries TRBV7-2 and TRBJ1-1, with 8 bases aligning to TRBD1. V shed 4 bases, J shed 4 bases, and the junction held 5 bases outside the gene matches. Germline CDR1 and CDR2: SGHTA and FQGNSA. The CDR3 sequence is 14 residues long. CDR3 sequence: CASSYRQGSTEAFF. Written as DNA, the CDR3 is TGTGCCAGCAGCTATCGACAGGGGAGCACTGAAGCTTTCTTT.

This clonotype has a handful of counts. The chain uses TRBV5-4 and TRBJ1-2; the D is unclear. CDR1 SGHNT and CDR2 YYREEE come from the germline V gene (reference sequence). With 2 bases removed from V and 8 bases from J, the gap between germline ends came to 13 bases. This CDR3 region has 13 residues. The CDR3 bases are TGTGCCAGCAGCTTCTCACCGTTGGGGGGCTACACCTTC. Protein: CASSFSPLGGYTF.

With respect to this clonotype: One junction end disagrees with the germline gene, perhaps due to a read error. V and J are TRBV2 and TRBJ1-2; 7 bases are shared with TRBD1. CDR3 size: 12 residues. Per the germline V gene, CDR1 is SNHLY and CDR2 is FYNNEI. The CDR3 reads CASSPGQSQKMF. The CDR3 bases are TGTGCCAGCAGTCCGGGACAGTCCCAAAAGATGTTC. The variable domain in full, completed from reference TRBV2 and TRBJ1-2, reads EPEVTQTPSHQVTQMGQEVILRCVPISNHLYFYWYRQILGQKVEFLVSFYNNEISEKSEIFDDQFSVERPDGSNFTLKIRSTKLEDSAMYFCASSPGQSQKMFGSGTRLTVV.